The entry below describes one T cell receptor (beta chain). Its specificity is not known. This entry comes from a study of cytomegalovirus exposure and HLA in healthy donors. Broader study findings: The classifier reportedly diagnosed cytomegalovirus status with high sensitivity and specificity. The study recorded 150 to 200 TCR beta chains that were cytomegalovirus-associated.

Sequencing used immunoSEQ multiplex PCR; TCRdb keeps in-frame clones, though not all of them. The sample lists some 110,000 clones, around 88% occurring once. V dropped 1 base and J dropped 2; count of bases not matched to a gene: 3. Germline V gene lookup returns CDR1 SGHTA and CDR2 FQGNSA. This CDR3 is 16 amino acids long. The approximately 120-subject validation cohort, separate from the approximately 670-subject first cohort, included the donors. This rearrangement joins TRBV7-2 to TRBJ2-3, with 10 bases fitting TRBD2. The source of this sequence is a man aged 18 to 29 in good health and CMV-seronegative. The sequencing sample was made of PBMCs. For the CDR3, the DNA is TGTGCCAGCAGCTTAGTACTAGCGGGGACCACAGATACGCAGTATTTT. Translation gives CASSLVLAGTTDTQYF. The variable domain in full, with the rest retrieved from reference TRBV7-2 and TRBJ2-3, is GAGVSQSPSNKVTEKGKDVELRCDPISGHTALYWYRQSLGQGLEFLIYFQGNSAPDKSGLPSDRFSAERTGGSVSTLTIQRTQQEDSAVYLCASSLVLAGTTDTQYFGPGTRLTVL.